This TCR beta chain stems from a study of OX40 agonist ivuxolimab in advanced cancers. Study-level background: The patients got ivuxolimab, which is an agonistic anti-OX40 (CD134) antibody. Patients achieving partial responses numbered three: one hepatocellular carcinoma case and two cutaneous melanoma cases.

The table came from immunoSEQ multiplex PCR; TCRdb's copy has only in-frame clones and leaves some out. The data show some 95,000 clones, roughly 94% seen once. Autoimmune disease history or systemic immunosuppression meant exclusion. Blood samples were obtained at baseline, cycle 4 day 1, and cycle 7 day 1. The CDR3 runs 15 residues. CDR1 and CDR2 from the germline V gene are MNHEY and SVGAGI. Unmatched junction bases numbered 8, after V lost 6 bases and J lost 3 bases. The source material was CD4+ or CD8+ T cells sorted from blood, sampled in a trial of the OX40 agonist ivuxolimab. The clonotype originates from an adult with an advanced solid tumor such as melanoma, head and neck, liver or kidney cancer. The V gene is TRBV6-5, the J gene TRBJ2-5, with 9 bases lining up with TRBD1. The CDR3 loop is CASSVAGTGKETQYF. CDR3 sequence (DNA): TGTGCCAGCAGCGTTGCCGGGACAGGGAAAGAGACCCAGTACTTC.